This section outlines one T cell receptor beta chain sequence together with its context. Its antigen remains unidentified. The data stem from a study of T cells in Graves' hyperthyroidism and ophthalmopathy. General study results and limits: The model made its ophthalmopathy prediction, and onset followed a median around six months later.

Germline V CDR1 and CDR2: MGHRA, YSYEKL. The CDR3 is made up of 15 amino acids. J gave up 3 bases and V 1 base, and 5 bases lay outside the gene matches. The source material, RNA transcripts, was used to amplify TCR beta CDR3 regions. First-round RT-PCR targeting the TCR CDR3 was performed with the HTBI primer set. TCRdb called the multiplex PCR reads again in MiXCR, with one record for every CDR3 protein. The table includes 350,000 to 400,000 distinct CDR3 sequences, under 20% detected once. For the diagnoses, clinical symptoms, serum thyroxine and TRAb, thyroid ultrasound and orbital computed tomography were used.

Sequences were obtained from blood. The sequence was obtained from a man aged 18 to 29 with Graves' ophthalmopathy. The chain joins TRBV4-1 to TRBJ2-7; 8 nucleotides agree with TRBD1. This CDR3 is CASSQAGGIIYEQYF. The CDR3 DNA sequence: TGCGCCAGCAGCCAAGCAGGGGGCATTATCTACGAGCAGTACTTC.